This section outlines one T cell receptor (beta chain) sequence together with its context. CDR1 is SGHKS, CDR2 YYEKEE, per germline (reference sequence). The V gene end was trimmed by 4 bases and the J gene end by 6 bases; junction bases not matched to a gene: 10. CDR3 size: 15 residues. The data derive from a study of blood T cell repertoires in COVID-19. Turning to the study itself: In each case, the material was cDNA or gDNA derived from T cells, B-cell-depleted T cells, or PBMCs.

Original data processing: Cell counts per sample came from amplifying reference gene primers. Libraries were prepared by immunoSEQ multiplex PCR; TCRdb keeps only in-frame clonotypes and omits some of them. V, J and clone size reflect that table, while D and trimming were determined from the DNA. There are some 320,000 clones in the sample; about 92% occur only once, and 2% to 3% lies in the top ten. Sequencing was done on a sample of PBMCs or T cells enriched from blood (not recorded which). This chain joins TRBV5-5 and TRBJ2-7; 10 nucleotides line up with TRBD1. The origin of this receptor is a man aged 60 to 69 who had recovered from COVID-19. The CDR3 DNA reads TGTGCCAGCAGCCCCCGGACAGGGGGGGAGGTCGAGCAGTACTTC. Translated: CASSPRTGGEVEQYF.